The source of this T cell receptor (beta chain) is a study of blood T cell repertoires in COVID-19. Study-wide background: The samples span acute and convalescent COVID-19 from the United States, Italy and Spain. Nucleic acid was either cDNA or gDNA, and it came from T cells, B-cell-depleted T cells, or PBMCs.

Original processing notes: Reference gene primer amplification yielded estimated nucleated cell counts. Libraries were prepared by immunoSEQ multiplex PCR; TCRdb keeps only in-frame clonotypes and omits some of them. Clone size and the V and J calls come from that table; the DNA yielded D and trimming. The sample has around 290,000 clones, 86% seen once; the top ten hold approximately 14%. The CDR3 sequence is 14 residues long. Germline lookup yields CDR1 MNHEY and CDR2 SMNVEV (reference sequence). V shed 9 bases and J 6 bases; nucleotides not matched to a gene: 13. This chain links TRBV27 with TRBJ1-2, with 7 bases that match TRBD1. The sequence derives from a woman in her sixties or seventies with COVID-19, enrolled during active disease. What was sequenced was peripheral blood. CDR3 bases: TGTGCCAGGCCCCAGTCCACAGGGGTAGATGGCTACACCTTC. Translating it yields CARPQSTGVDGYTF.